This TCR beta chain was sequenced for a study of PD-1 blockade in classical Hodgkin lymphoma. Whole-study findings and limits: Why the repertoires differ is still unclear, perhaps disease activity or prior therapy. The CD4+ diversity rise by C4D1 was clearest in complete responders.

All the patients suffered relapse after autologous stem cell transplantation, and brentuximab vedotin exposure differed. Classifying best responses yielded complete response, partial response or progressive disease. Clones were sequenced by immunoSEQ multiplex PCR, and TCRdb holds only the in-frame ones, with some missing. The sample includes 3,900 or so clones, over 75% of them seen just once. For this clone: What it binds is not known.

The ends lost 0 bases at V and 1 base at J; junction bases unmatched: 1. Germline CDR1 and CDR2: SGHRS and YFSETQ. There are 15 residues in the CDR3. The starting material was peripheral blood mononuclear cells (PBMCs), obtained at baseline. The source is a human donor with classical Hodgkin lymphoma. The genes are TRBV5-1 and TRBJ2-1, with TRBD2 identical over 7 bases. Here the CDR3 DNA reads TGCGCCAGCAGCTTGGTGGGGGGGTCCTACAATGAGCAGTTCTTC. Protein sequence: CASSLVGGSYNEQFF.